The 24 T cell receptor beta chains below all came from one sample that was sequenced in a study of CD8+ T cells in alopecia areata. Following RNA extraction, reverse transcription yielded cDNA that acted as the sequencing template. TCRdb keeps only in-frame clones here, not all; method: immunoSEQ multiplex PCR. The sample carries about 200,000 clones, around 60% recorded once. This sample's treatment: oral pan-JAK inhibitor, 5-10 mg twice daily. The sequencing used CD4+ T cells sorted from blood, collected at week 4, from a patient treated with tofacitinib. The receptors were gathered from a human donor with alopecia areata.

The genes are TRBV6-4 and TRBJ1-5, with D perhaps matching TRBD1 (6 bases). CDR1 and CDR2 (germline): MRHNA, SNTAGT. The CDR3 has 17 amino acids. V shed 1 base and J shed 5 bases, with 18 bases lying between them. The CDR3, as DNA: TGTGCCAGCAGTGACTATCAAAGACAGGTTATCGATCAGCCCCAGCATTTT. This translates into CASSDYQRQVIDQPQHF.

CDR3 region: CSAAQTENSPLHF. The CDR3 bases are TGCAGCGCTGCACAGACAGAGAATTCACCCCTCCACTTT. The V call is TRBV29-1, the J call TRBJ1-6; possible D gene TRBD1, 5 bases. The CDR3 sequence is 13 residues long. CDR1 and CDR2 (germline): SQVTM, ANQGSEA. V lost 7 bases to trimming and J lost 7 bases, with 14 bases between them.

This clone was observed a handful of times. The chain links TRBV30 to TRBJ2-3; tentative D call: TRBD2 (5 bases). CDR1 and CDR2 from the germline V gene are GTSNPN and SVGIG (reference sequence). V shed 3 bases and J shed 4 bases, with 8 bases lying between them. The CDR3 is 12 residues long. The CDR3 DNA follows: TGTGCCTGGAGCACTAGATCAGATACGCAGTATTTT. The encoded protein is CAWSTRSDTQYF.

The chain recombines TRBV7-2 with TRBJ2-7; D gene unclear. This CDR3 has 12 residues. Germline V gene data show CDR1 as SGHTA and CDR2 as FQGNSA. The V end lost 5 bases, the J end lost 3 bases, and 8 bases lay between the germline ends. In nucleotides, the CDR3 is TGTGCCAGCAGCAAAGATCGCTACGAGCAGTACTTC. Encoded protein: CASSKDRYEQYF.

This chain connects TRBV30 to TRBJ1-5; possibly TRBD1 for D (5 bases). The CDR3 is made up of 15 amino acids. The germline gives CDR1 GTSNPN, CDR2 SVGIG (reference sequence). The V and J ends lost 3 bases and 5 bases respectively, with 17 bases between them. The CDR3 DNA reads as TGTGCCTGGAGAACCGGGCAGGGAGATTATCAGCCCCAGCATTTT. This encodes CAWRTGQGDYQPQHF. Full variable domain (missing parts from reference TRBV30 and TRBJ1-5): SQTIHQWPATLVQPVGSPLSLECTVEGTSNPNLYWYRQAAGRGLQLLFYSVGIGQISSEVPQNLSASRPQDRQFILSSKKLLLSDSGFYLCAWRTGQGDYQPQHFGDGTRLSIL.

V usage is TRBV7-8 and J usage is TRBJ1-4, with D unresolved. The CDR3 runs 12 residues. Germline V CDR1 and CDR2: SGHVS, FQNEAQ. Trimming shortened V by 1 base and J by 8 bases, and 5 bases separated the two germline ends. CDR3 residues: CASSLDGEKLFF. CDR3 nucleotide sequence: TGTGCCAGCAGCTTAGATGGGGAAAAACTGTTTTTT.

Comments on this clone: The identical CDR3 is also encoded by other nucleotide sequences in the sample. The rearrangement joins TRBV29-1 to TRBJ2-7; D remains ambiguous. Trimming removed 4 bases from V and 1 base from J, with 5 bases in between. The CDR3 consists of 11 residues. Germline V gives CDR1 SQVTM, CDR2 ANQGSEA. The CDR3: CSVGGSYEQYF. For the CDR3, the DNA is TGCAGCGTTGGGGGATCCTACGAGCAGTACTTC.

This clone was observed a handful of times. V and J are TRBV18 and TRBJ1-2; 8 nucleotides align to TRBD1. The junction had 2 bases not matched to a gene; V was cut back by 2 bases and J by 12 bases. This CDR3 is 11 amino acids long. CDR1 KGHSH and CDR2 LQKENI come from the germline V gene. The CDR3 reads CASSPGQGNTF. The CDR3 DNA sequence: TGTGCCAGCTCACCAGGACAGGGTAACACCTTC.

The chain links TRBV7-6 to TRBJ1-5; tentatively, D is TRBD1 (6 bases). Germline V gene data show CDR1 as SGHVS and CDR2 as FNYEAQ. The CDR3 consists of 17 residues. Trimming removed 4 bases at V and 0 bases at J, with 16 bases between. CDR3 in DNA: TGTGCCAGCAGCTACGGGGGCCGCACTAATAGCAATCAGCCCCAGCATTTT. Translation gives CASSYGGRTNSNQPQHF.

This clone occurred a few times. CDR3 region: CASRPTGTYEQYF. In DNA, the CDR3 is TGTGCCAGCAGACCGACAGGCACCTACGAGCAGTACTTC. The chain uses TRBV27 and TRBJ2-7, with D perhaps TRBD1 (6 bases). The CDR3 is 13 residues long. Germline assignment: CDR1 MNHEY and CDR2 SMNVEV (reference sequence). V lost 6 bases to trimming and J lost 2 bases, with 11 bases between them.

This chain uses TRBV2 with TRBJ1-5; D remains unclear. Per germline, CDR1 SNHLY and CDR2 FYNNEI. V dropped 5 bases and J dropped 5 bases, with 13 bases sitting between them. The CDR3 runs to 14 residues. The CDR3 region is CASSLLSGDQPQHF. The CDR3 region has the DNA TGTGCCAGCAGTCTTCTCTCGGGCGATCAGCCCCAGCATTTT.

The chain combines TRBV6-5 with TRBJ2-3; 7 nucleotides line up with TRBD2. This CDR3 contains 16 residues. CDR1 is MNHEY, CDR2 SVGAGI, per germline. Trimming removed 4 bases from V and 2 bases from J; junction bases left unmatched: 9. The CDR3 region is CASSFGGGPFTDTQYF. As DNA, the CDR3 is TGTGCCAGCAGTTTCGGCGGGGGACCCTTCACAGATACGCAGTATTTT.

The chain carries TRBV5-1 and TRBJ2-7, with 10 bases that match TRBD2. Trimming at V came to 3 bases and at J to 7 bases, leaving 13 bases not matched to a gene. CDR1 and CDR2 from the germline V gene are SGHRS and YFSETQ. CDR3 length: 16 residues. The CDR3 sequence: CASSWGSSGGHEEQYF. The CDR3 DNA reads TGCGCCAGCAGCTGGGGATCTAGCGGGGGTCACGAAGAGCAGTACTTC.

The rearrangement joins TRBV28 to TRBJ2-2, with a possible D match to TRBD2 (6 bases). Trimming left V 3 bases short and J 5 bases short, with 10 bases between. Germline CDR1 is MDHEN and CDR2 is SYDVKM. The CDR3 spans 14 residues. CDR3 region: CASSFEGRTGELFF. The CDR3 DNA reads as TGTGCCAGCAGTTTCGAAGGGAGGACCGGGGAGCTGTTTTTT.

This chain connects TRBV11-2 to TRBJ2-3; D is unresolved. Trimming stripped 1 base from V and 4 bases from J, with 9 bases between. The CDR3 totals 14 residues. Per germline, CDR1 SGHAT and CDR2 FQNNGV. The CDR3 loop reads CASSLALGADTQYF. In DNA form, the CDR3 reads TGTGCCAGCAGCTTAGCATTGGGTGCAGATACGCAGTATTTT.

The rearrangement uses TRBV28 and TRBJ1-5; D is ambiguous. This CDR3 has 17 residues. Germline V gene lookup returns CDR1 MDHEN and CDR2 SYDVKM. Trimming cost V 5 bases and J 0 bases, with 17 bases left between them. CDR3 in amino acids: CASSEHPKGYSNQPQHF. Written as DNA, the CDR3 is TGTGCCAGCAGTGAACACCCCAAGGGATATAGCAATCAGCCCCAGCATTTT.

The chain is built from TRBV5-6 and TRBJ1-5; D unclear. This CDR3 is built from 15 residues. The ends were cut back, 1 base at V and 0 bases at J, with 8 bases in the middle. CDR1 is SGHDT, CDR2 YYEEEE, per germline. The CDR3 region is CASSLRGNSNQPQHF. DNA for the CDR3: TGTGCCAGCAGCTTGCGAGGGAATAGCAATCAGCCCCAGCATTTT.

The V and J genes are TRBV29-1 and TRBJ1-1, with D tentatively TRBD1 (5 bases). The V end lost 6 bases, the J end lost 6 bases, and 20 bases lay between the germline ends. The length of the CDR3 is 14 residues. CDR1 and CDR2 (germline): SQVTM, ANQGSEA. The CDR3 DNA follows: TGCAGCGTGGGTCGGGACTCAGGGTTCGCTGAAGCTTTCTTT. It is translated as CSVGRDSGFAEAFF.

This clone was seen once. The chain uses TRBV15 and TRBJ2-1, with 12 bases lining up with TRBD1. V shed 5 bases, J shed 10 bases, and the junction held 6 bases outside the gene matches. The germline V gene has CDR1 LNHNV and CDR2 YYDKDF (reference sequence). This CDR3 region has 14 residues. For the CDR3, the DNA is TGTGCCACCAGCTGGGGACAGGGGGCGAAAGAGCAGTTCTTC. Encoded protein: CATSWGQGAKEQFF. Combining the CDR3 with reference TRBV15 and TRBJ2-1 gives the whole variable domain DAMVIQNPRYQVTQFGKPVTLSCSQTLNHNVMYWYQQKSSQAPKLLFHYYDKDFNNEADTPDNFQSRRPNTSFCFLDIRSPGLGDTAMYLCATSWGQGAKEQFFGPGTRLTVL.

The genes are TRBV4-1 and TRBJ2-5; 10 bases fit TRBD1. The J call may not be correct, given that the DNA end is closer to TRBJ2-7. Germline V gene lookup returns CDR1 MGHRA and CDR2 YSYEKL. The CDR3 is 15 residues long. The CDR3 nucleotides read TGCGCCAGCAGCCAAGCCGGACAGGGGGGCTACGAGCAGTACTTC. Translated: CASSQAGQGGYEQYF.

This sequence joins TRBV4-2 and TRBJ2-7; 7 bases line up with TRBD2. This CDR3 is built from 13 residues. Germline CDR1 and CDR2: LGHNA and YNFKEQ. Trimming cost V 4 bases and J 2 bases; bases outside gene matches: 2. As DNA, the CDR3 is TGTGCCAGCAGCCGCGGACTAGCCTACGAGCAGTACTTC. It is translated as CASSRGLAYEQYF.

V and J are TRBV28 and TRBJ1-2; weak D call: TRBD1 (6 bases). The V gene's germline CDR1 is MDHEN and CDR2 SYDVKM. The CDR3 extends over 14 amino acids. Trimming shortened V by 5 bases and J by 4 bases, and 14 bases separated the two germline ends. The CDR3 sequence: CASSPPGQTYGYTF. CDR3 in DNA: TGTGCCAGCAGTCCCCCGGGACAAACCTATGGCTACACCTTC.

The J gene is TRBJ2-7, the V gene TRBV11-2, with D maybe TRBD2 (6 bases). The germline V gene encodes CDR1 SGHAT and CDR2 FQNNGV. This CDR3 is built from 14 residues. The V and J ends lost 0 bases and 3 bases respectively, with 9 bases between them. The CDR3 coding sequence is TGTGCCAGCAGCTTAGATCGCGGGGTCTACGAGCAGTACTTC. The encoded protein is CASSLDRGVYEQYF.

A remark on this clone: Other DNA sequences within the sample encode an identical CDR3. This chain joins TRBV7-9 and TRBJ1-2, with a tentative D call TRBD1 (5 bases). The CDR3 is 13 amino acids. The V end lost 1 base, the J end lost 7 bases, and 10 bases lay between the germline ends. Germline values: CDR1 SEHNR, CDR2 FQNEAQ (reference sequence). The CDR3 DNA reads as TGTGCCAGCAGCTTAGAGAGCAGGGCTGGCTACACCTTC. This translates into CASSLESRAGYTF.